These 20 T cell receptor beta chains were all obtained from the same sample, sequenced in a study of T-cell memory formation after mild COVID-19. TCRdb reanalysed the 5' RACE reads using MiXCR and keeps one entry per CDR3 protein. The table records 450,000 to 650,000 distinct CDR3 sequences, roughly 21% of them present only once. The sequencing sample was made of PBMCs or a T cell subset sorted from them (not recorded which). The receptors stem from an adult woman who had mild COVID-19 (a few samples of this study predate the infection). Cell type and time point are not known.

This clonotype was detected once. CDR3 protein: CASSWTVVNSGANVLTF. The CDR3 nucleotides are TGCGCCAGCAGCTGGACAGTTGTCAACTCTGGGGCCAACGTCCTGACTTTC. The chain recombines TRBV5-1 with TRBJ2-6, with a possible D match to TRBD1 (6 bases). From germline, CDR1 is SGHRS and CDR2 YFSETQ. The CDR3 has 17 residues. V lost 3 bases, J lost 0 bases, and 13 bases lay in between.

The chain recombines TRBV20-1 with TRBJ2-7; 9 nucleotides match TRBD2. V was pared by 6 bases and J by 6 bases, with 15 bases of the junction left unmatched. Germline V gene data show CDR1 as DFQATT and CDR2 as SNEGSKA (reference sequence). The CDR3 is 15 amino acids. The CDR3: CSALALASGVGEQYF. CDR3 coding DNA: TGCAGTGCCCTAGCCCTGGCTAGCGGGGTTGGCGAGCAGTACTTC.

The chain recombines TRBV20-1 with TRBJ1-1, with D perhaps matching TRBD1 (5 bases). Germline values: CDR1 DFQATT, CDR2 SNEGSKA (reference sequence). V lost 0 bases and J lost 4, with 15 bases in between. There are 15 residues in the CDR3. The CDR3 loop reads CSARDRGAWVTEAFF. The CDR3 DNA is TGCAGTGCTAGAGATCGTGGGGCCTGGGTCACTGAAGCTTTCTTT.

Only a few counts were recorded for this clonotype. Germline and junction disagree at one end, which may indicate a read error. The chain recombines TRBV29-1 with TRBJ2-3; 8 nucleotides line up with TRBD1. The germline V gene has CDR1 SQVTM and CDR2 ANQGSEA. This CDR3 contains 15 residues. The CDR3 DNA reads as TGCAGCGTTGAGATGACAGGGGTGAGCATAGATACGCAGTATTTT. Protein sequence: CSVEMTGVSIDTQYF.

The sample holds a few counts of this clonotype. This sequence joins TRBV5-1 and TRBJ1-1, with 7 bases fitting TRBD1. The CDR3 spans 16 residues. V shed 4 bases, J shed 1 base, and the junction held 10 bases outside the gene matches. Per germline, CDR1 SGHRS and CDR2 YFSETQ. CDR3 residues: CASSALTTGPNTEAFF. The CDR3, as DNA: TGCGCCAGCAGCGCCTTGACGACAGGGCCGAACACTGAAGCTTTCTTT.

This clonotype was picked up a small number of times. This sequence joins TRBV7-9 and TRBJ2-3, with D perhaps given as TRBD1 or TRBD2 (6 bases each). Germline loops: CDR1 SEHNR, CDR2 FQNEAQ (reference sequence). The V end lost 5 bases, the J end lost 6 bases, and 18 bases lay between the germline ends. This CDR3 is built from 15 residues. This CDR3 reads CASSRGEGGGDTQYF. The CDR3 coding sequence is TGTGCCAGCAGCCGCGGTGAAGGGGGAGGCGATACGCAGTATTTT.

CDR3: CASSDIDRGEAFF. CDR3 DNA sequence: TGTGCCAGCAGTGACATCGACAGGGGTGAAGCTTTCTTT. The chain employs TRBV2 and TRBJ1-1, with TRBD1 matching 8 bases. This CDR3 spans 13 amino acids. The V and J ends lost 3 bases and 7 bases, in that order; junction bases with no gene match: 4. Germline values: CDR1 SNHLY, CDR2 FYNNEI.

The gene calls are TRBV20-1 and TRBJ2-1; 7 bases fit TRBD1. Unmatched junction bases numbered 5, after V lost 6 bases and J lost 0 bases. Germline CDR1 reads DFQATT; CDR2 reads SNEGSKA (reference sequence). The CDR3 totals 14 residues. CDR3 amino acids: CSATQGSSYNEQFF. The CDR3 DNA reads TGCAGTGCAACACAGGGGAGCTCCTACAATGAGCAGTTCTTC.

The chain is built from TRBV7-2 and TRBJ2-7; 9 positions match TRBD2. V lost 5 bases, J lost 3 bases, and 14 bases stayed unmatched. CDR3 length equals 17 residues. Germline assignment: CDR1 SGHTA and CDR2 FQGNSA. The CDR3: CASSLMMTSGIHYEQYF. The DNA of the CDR3 is TGTGCCAGCAGCCTCATGATGACTAGCGGAATCCACTACGAGCAGTACTTC.

V and J are TRBV25-1 and TRBJ1-2, with 9 bases aligning to TRBD1. Looked up from germline, CDR1 is MGHDK and CDR2 is SYGVNS. V lost 3 bases and J lost 4; bases outside the gene matches: 18. This CDR3 contains 19 residues. For the CDR3, the DNA is TGTGCCAGCAGTGATTTCTCCGGGACAGGGTTTGTTCCCTCCTATGGCTACACCTTC. It yields the protein CASSDFSGTGFVPSYGYTF.

This clonotype was seen ten or more times. The chain uses TRBV20-1 and TRBJ2-2, with unresolved D. V was pared by 6 bases and J by 1 base, with 6 bases between. Per the germline V gene, CDR1 is DFQATT and CDR2 is SNEGSKA (reference sequence). The CDR3 sequence is 12 residues long. The CDR3 coding sequence is TGCAGTGCGAGACAGAACACCGGGGAGCTGTTTTTT. It is translated as CSARQNTGELFF.

This clonotype was counted only a few times. This chain joins TRBV6-6 and TRBJ2-7; D is unresolved. The CDR3 is 13 residues long. From germline, CDR1 is MNHNY and CDR2 SVGAGI (reference sequence). V was clipped by 2 bases and J by 7 bases, with 12 bases between them. CDR3 nucleotide sequence: TGTGCCAGCAGTTACGCTGATCTGGGTGAGCAGTACTTC. Translation: CASSYADLGEQYF.

In its sample, this clonotype was seen many times. This sequence joins TRBV21-1 and TRBJ2-2. TRBV21-1 is a documented pseudogene. The CDR3 has 17 residues. The CDR3 DNA is TGTGCCAGCAGCAAGGCCGGTTATCGGGGTAACACCGGGGAGCTGTTTTTT. This translates into CASSKAGYRGNTGELFF.

The chain has TRBV4-3 and TRBJ2-1, with unresolved D. The CDR3 runs to 16 residues. Germline CDR1 and CDR2: LGHNA and YSLEER. V was pared by 0 bases and J by 1 base, with 10 bases between. In nucleotides, the CDR3 is TGCGCCAGCAGCCAAGATCTCGTGGGATCCTACAATGAGCAGTTCTTC. This translates into CASSQDLVGSYNEQFF.

A few counts support this clonotype. CDR3 bases: TGCGCCAGCAGCCAAGATACGGCTAGCTGGGAGACCCAGTACTTC. Its translation: CASSQDTASWETQYF. The chain uses TRBV4-1 and TRBJ2-5, with TRBD2 as a possible D gene (5 bases). Trimming removed 0 bases from V and 5 bases from J, with 13 bases in between. The CDR3 spans 15 residues. Germline assignment: CDR1 MGHRA and CDR2 YSYEKL.

The chain carries TRBV27 and TRBJ1-2; the D gene is possibly TRBD1 (6 bases). Trimming stripped 5 bases from V and 8 bases from J, with 24 bases between. The CDR3 covers 16 residues. Germline V lookup: CDR1 MNHEY, CDR2 SMNVEV (reference sequence). The CDR3 reads CASSPFAHRERKGYTF. CDR3 in DNA: TGTGCCAGCAGTCCTTTCGCTCACAGGGAACGGAAAGGCTACACCTTC.

This clonotype has a handful of counts. V is TRBV4-2 and J is TRBJ1-4, with 10 bases identical to TRBD1. The CDR3 is made up of 16 amino acids. V was pared by 1 base and J by 8 bases, with 7 bases of the junction left unmatched. Germline V gene lookup returns CDR1 LGHNA and CDR2 YNFKEQ. The CDR3 sequence: CASSQGRGTGDEKLFF. The CDR3 DNA follows: TGTGCCAGCAGCCAAGGTCGGGGGACAGGGGACGAAAAACTGTTTTTT.

This clonotype has only a few counts. The chain recombines TRBV7-9 with TRBJ2-3; 7 positions agree with TRBD1. Trimming cost V 5 bases and J 1 base; bases outside gene matches: 6. The V gene's germline CDR1 is SEHNR and CDR2 FQNEAQ (reference sequence). The CDR3 extends over 15 amino acids. In DNA, the CDR3 is TGTGCCAGCAGCCGACCCGGGACAGGCACAGATACGCAGTATTTT. Translated: CASSRPGTGTDTQYF. Complete variable domain (other parts from reference TRBV7-9 and TRBJ2-3): DTGVSQNPRHKITKRGQNVTFRCDPISEHNRLYWYRQTLGQGPEFLTYFQNEAQLEKSRLLSDRFSAERPKGSFSTLEIQRTEQGDSAMYLCASSRPGTGTDTQYFGPGTRLTVL.

The table lists this clonotype with a few counts. The V call is TRBV7-8, the J call TRBJ1-1; TRBD1 agrees at 8 bases. Trimming cost V 0 bases and J 2 bases; bases outside gene matches: 8. This CDR3 is 17 amino acids long. From germline, CDR1 is SGHVS and CDR2 FQNEAQ. The CDR3 nucleotides are TGTGCCAGCAGCTTAGCCTCATGGACAGGGATTAACACTGAAGCTTTCTTT. It translates to CASSLASWTGINTEAFF.

The sample holds a few counts of this clonotype. The chain carries TRBV6-5 and TRBJ2-7, with unresolved D. V gave up 8 bases and J gave up 3 bases, with 14 bases separating them. CDR1 and CDR2 (germline): MNHEY, SVGAGI. This CDR3 has 13 amino acids. The CDR3 spells CASAETWGYEQYF. For the CDR3, the DNA is TGTGCCAGCGCCGAAACCTGGGGCTACGAGCAGTACTTC.